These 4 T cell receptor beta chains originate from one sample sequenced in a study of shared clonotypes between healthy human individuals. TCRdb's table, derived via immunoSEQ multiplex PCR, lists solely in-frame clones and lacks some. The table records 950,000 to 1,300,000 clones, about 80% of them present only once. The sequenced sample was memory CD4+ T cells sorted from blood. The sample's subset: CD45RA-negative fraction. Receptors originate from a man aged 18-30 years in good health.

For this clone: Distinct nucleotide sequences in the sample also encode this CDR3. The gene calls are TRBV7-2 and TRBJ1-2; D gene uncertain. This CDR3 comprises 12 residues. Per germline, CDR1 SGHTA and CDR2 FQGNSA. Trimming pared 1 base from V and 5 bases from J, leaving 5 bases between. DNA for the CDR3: TGTGCCAGCAGCTTAGTTAATTATGGCTACACCTTC. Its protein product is CASSLVNYGYTF.

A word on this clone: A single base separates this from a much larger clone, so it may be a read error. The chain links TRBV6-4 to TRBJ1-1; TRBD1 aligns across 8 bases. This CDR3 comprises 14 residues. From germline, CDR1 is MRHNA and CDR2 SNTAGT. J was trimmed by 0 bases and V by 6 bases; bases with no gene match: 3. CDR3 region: CASRRTGMNTEAFF. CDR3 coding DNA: TGTGCCAGCAGAAGGACAGGGATGAACACTGAAGCTTTCTTT.

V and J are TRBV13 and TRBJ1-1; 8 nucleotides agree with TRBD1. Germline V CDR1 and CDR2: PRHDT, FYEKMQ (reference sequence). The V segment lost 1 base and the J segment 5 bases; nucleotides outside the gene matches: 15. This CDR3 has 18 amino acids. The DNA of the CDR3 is TGTGCCAGCAGCTTAGAAGGGTGGGCAGGGGGCCGGTGGACTGAAGCTTTCTTT. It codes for CASSLEGWAGGRWTEAFF.

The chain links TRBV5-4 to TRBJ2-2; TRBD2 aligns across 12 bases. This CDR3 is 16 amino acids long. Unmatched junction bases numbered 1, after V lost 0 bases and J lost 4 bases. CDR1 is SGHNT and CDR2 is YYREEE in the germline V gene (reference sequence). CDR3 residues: CASSLASGRGTGELFF. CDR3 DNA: TGTGCCAGCAGCTTGGCTAGCGGGAGGGGCACCGGGGAGCTGTTTTTT.